This is a list of T cell receptor beta chains from one sample in a study of blood T cell repertoires in COVID-19. Assay: immunoSEQ multiplex PCR; the TCRdb copy retains only in-frame clones and omits some. The table records 250,000 to 300,000 clones, roughly 85% of them present only once. The sequenced sample was peripheral blood. Receptor source: a woman aged 18-35 years with acute or convalescent COVID-19. CDR3s include the opening cysteine and the closing phenylalanine or tryptophan. The D gene is left open where the match is weak. Size tells how often a clone was seen (once, few, many) or the class of an expanded clone, and some rows leave it out.

TRBJ2-7,14,TRBV6-5,-,TRBD1,TGTGCCAGCAGTCCCGACAGGGTCTCCTACGAGCAGTACTTC,CASSPDRVSYEQYF
TRBJ2-1,15,TRBV18,-,-,TGTGCCAGCTCACTCGGAGCGGAATCCTACAATGAGCAGTTCTTC,CASSLGAESYNEQFF
TRBJ2-5,14,TRBV5-1,-,-,TGCGCCAGCAGCTTCCCGGAGGGCGGTGAGACCCAGTACTTC,CASSFPEGGETQYF
TRBJ1-5,12,TRBV30,-,-,TGTGCCTACGGACAGTCGAATCAGCCCCAGCATTTT,CAYGQSNQPQHF
TRBJ2-7,11,TRBV20-1,-,-,TGCAGTGCTAGCGGGAGCTACGAGCAGTACTTC,CSASGSYEQYF
TRBJ2-4,15,TRBV27,-,-,TGTGCCAGCAGTTTTGGGGGCTTGGCCAAAAACATTCAGTACTTC,CASSFGGLAKNIQYF
TRBJ2-7,14,TRBV29-1,-,-,TGCAGCGTTGAAACCCCCCGACTCCCCTACGAGCAGTACTTC,CSVETPRLPYEQYF
TRBJ2-2,14,TRBV2,once,-,TGTGCCAGCAGGGCCGACACCGGCACCGGGGAGCTGTTTTTT,CASRADTGTGELFF
TRBJ1-1,13,TRBV28,-,-,TGTGCCAGCAGTTTAGTGGGACAAATTGAAGCTTTCTTT,CASSLVGQIEAFF
TRBJ2-1,13,TRBV11-3,-,-,TGTGCCAGCAGCATAGGACTGGGCAATGAGCAGTTCTTC,CASSIGLGNEQFF
TRBJ1-6,18,TRBV4-3,-,-,TGCGCCAGCAGCCAGGGCGAAGGGAGGGGGGACGATAATTCACCCCTCCACTTT,CASSQGEGRGDDNSPLHF
TRBJ2-7,15,TRBV7-9,-,TRBD2,TGTGCCAGCAGCTCCGGGACTAGCTGGGCCTACGAGCAGTACTTC,CASSSGTSWAYEQYF
TRBJ2-1,16,TRBV7-9,-,TRBD2,TGTGCCAGCAGCTTAAGGACAAGCGGGAGGTTCAATGAGCAGTTCTTC,CASSLRTSGRFNEQFF
TRBJ1-2,16,TRBV27,-,TRBD1,TGTGCCAGCAGTTTATTGGCAGATCGACAGGGCTATGGCTACACCTTC,CASSLLADRQGYGYTF
TRBJ1-3,16,TRBV6-5,-,-,TGTGCCAGCAGTTACTCGCGGGGGTTAAGTGGAAACACCATATATTTT,CASSYSRGLSGNTIYF
TRBJ1-2,14,TRBV9,once,-,TGTGCCAGCAGCGTAGCGACAGGAACCTATGGCTACACCTTC,CASSVATGTYGYTF
TRBJ1-2,14,TRBV21-1,-,-,TGTGCCAGCAGCATAAAGGCGCGGGTTGACGGCTACACCTTC,CASSIKARVDGYTF
TRBJ2-7,17,TRBV19,-,TRBD1,TGTGCCAGTAGTATCCGAGCGGACAGGGTTAAACGGGCCGAGCAGTACTTC,CASSIRADRVKRAEQYF
TRBJ1-1,13,TRBV7-9,few,-,TGTGCCAGCAGCCGTGATCCCGAGTCTGAAGCTTTCTTT,CASSRDPESEAFF
TRBJ1-1,14,TRBV29-1,few,TRBD1,TGCAGCGTTGAAGATACAGGGGGCCGAACTGAAGCTTTCTTT,CSVEDTGGRTEAFF
TRBJ2-5,14,TRBV5-4,-,TRBD1,TGTGCCAGCAGCCAAAAGACAGGGACGGAGACCCAGTACTTC,CASSQKTGTETQYF
TRBJ2-3,15,TRBV7-2,-,-,TGTGCCAGCAGCTTAAACGGCGGGACCACAGATACGCAGTATTTT,CASSLNGGTTDTQYF
TRBJ1-4,16,TRBV5-4,-,TRBD1,TGTGCCAGCAGCTCCGGGACAGGTGGGGCTAATGAAAAACTGTTTTTT,CASSSGTGGANEKLFF
TRBJ1-1,14,TRBV5-4,-,-,TGTGCCAGCAGCTTGTTGCAGGCTCAGACTGAAGCTTTCTTT,CASSLLQAQTEAFF
TRBJ2-2,17,TRBV11-2,-,-,TGTGCCAGCAGCTCCCATAACTCAGAGGGACTCCGCGGGGAGCTGTTTTTT,CASSSHNSEGLRGELFF
TRBJ2-2,13,TRBV2,-,-,TGTGCCAGCACCCTTACAATTACCGGGGAGCTGTTTTTT,CASTLTITGELFF